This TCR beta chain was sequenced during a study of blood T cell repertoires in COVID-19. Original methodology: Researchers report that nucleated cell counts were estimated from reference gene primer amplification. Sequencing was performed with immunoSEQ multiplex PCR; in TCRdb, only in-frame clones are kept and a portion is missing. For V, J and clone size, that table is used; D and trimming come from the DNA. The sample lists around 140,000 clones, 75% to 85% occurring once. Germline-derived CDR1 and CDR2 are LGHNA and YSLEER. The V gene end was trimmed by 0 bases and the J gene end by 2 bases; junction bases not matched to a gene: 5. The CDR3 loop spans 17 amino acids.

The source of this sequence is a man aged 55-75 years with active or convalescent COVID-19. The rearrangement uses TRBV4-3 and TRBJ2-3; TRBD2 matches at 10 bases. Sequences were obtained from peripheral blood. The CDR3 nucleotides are TGCGCCAGCAGCCAAGATTACGGACTAGCGGACACAGATACGCAGTATTTT. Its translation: CASSQDYGLADTDTQYF.